One sample yielded the 32 T cell receptor beta chains listed below, sequenced in a study of T cells in Graves' hyperthyroidism and ophthalmopathy. There were TCR beta CDR3 regions amplified from RNA transcripts. Using the HTBI primer set, a first-round RT-PCR was run on the TCR CDR3. TCRdb analysed the multiplex PCR reads with MiXCR anew, one entry per CDR3 protein. The sample holds roughly 740,000 distinct CDR3 sequences, about a sixth seen once. Sequences were obtained from blood. The origin of the receptors is a man younger than 30 with Graves' hyperthyroidism.

This chain joins TRBV9 and TRBJ1-1; a weak D match, TRBD1 (5 bases). Between the trimmed V and J ends, which lost 0 bases and 11 bases, there was a span of 14 bases. The CDR3 runs 13 residues. Germline V gene lookup returns CDR1 SGDLS and CDR2 YYNGEE. The CDR3 sequence is CASSVEGAQEAFF. The CDR3 nucleotides are TGTGCCAGCAGCGTAGAAGGGGCCCAAGAGGCTTTCTTT.

The chain couples TRBV24-1 to TRBJ2-3; TRBD2 might be the D (6 bases). The CDR3 is 15 residues long. Trimming removed 5 bases from V and 1 base from J, with 12 bases in between. Looked up from germline, CDR1 is KGHDR and CDR2 is SFDVKD. CDR3 DNA sequence: TGTGCCACCAGTGTTCGGGAGCGACGCACAGATACGCAGTATTTT. Its protein is CATSVRERRTDTQYF.

This clonotype was observed many times. The chain employs TRBV30 and TRBJ1-5, with D uncertain. V lost 1 base to trimming and J lost 7 bases, with 11 bases between them. Per germline, CDR1 GTSNPN and CDR2 SVGIG (reference sequence). The CDR3 is 13 amino acids. CDR3 DNA sequence: TGTGCCTGGAGTGCGGAAAGAAGGCAGCCCCAGCATTTT. Protein: CAWSAERRQPQHF.

This clonotype was seen repeatedly, ten times or more. This sequence joins TRBV2 and TRBJ1-1; 7 positions agree with TRBD1. In germline, CDR1 is SNHLY, CDR2 FYNNEI. The J segment lost 1 base and the V segment lost 6 bases, leaving 5 bases of the junction unmatched. This CDR3 is 14 amino acids long. The CDR3 loop is CASRKTGTNTEAFF. The CDR3 DNA reads TGTGCCAGCAGGAAGACAGGGACGAACACTGAAGCTTTCTTT.

At least ten counts were recorded for this clonotype. The chain combines TRBV5-5 with TRBJ1-2, with unresolved D. Germline lookup yields CDR1 SGHKS and CDR2 YYEKEE (reference sequence). Trimming pared 0 bases from V and 4 bases from J, leaving 13 bases between. The CDR3 extends over 15 amino acids. CDR3 region: CASSLGGDALYGYTF. The CDR3 DNA reads TGTGCCAGCAGCTTGGGGGGAGACGCCCTCTATGGCTACACCTTC.

This clonotype was seen only a few times. This CDR3 reads CASSGRTGSNYGYTF. The DNA for the CDR3 is TGTGCCAGCAGCGGCCGGACAGGGTCGAACTATGGCTACACCTTC. V is TRBV11-2 and J is TRBJ1-2; the match to TRBD1 covers 8 bases. The CDR3 totals 15 residues. Unmatched junction bases numbered 7, after V lost 5 bases and J lost 2 bases. Germline CDR1 and CDR2: SGHAT and FQNNGV.

This clonotype was counted a few times. The chain is built from TRBV15 and TRBJ2-7; 7 bases map to TRBD2. The CDR3 runs to 15 residues. V lost 0 bases and J lost 3; bases outside the gene matches: 5. Germline V CDR1 and CDR2: LNHNV, YYDKDF (reference sequence). The CDR3 DNA sequence: TGTGCCACCAGCAGAGATGGGGAGGGTGTCTACGAGCAGTACTTC. Amino acids: CATSRDGEGVYEQYF.

The CDR3 nucleotides read TGTGCCAGCAGTTTTACAGGGAGCCCCTCCTACGAGCAGTACTTC. It yields the protein CASSFTGSPSYEQYF. The V call is TRBV28, the J call TRBJ2-7; perhaps TRBD1 as D (6 bases). CDR1 and CDR2 from the germline V gene are MDHEN and SYDVKM. CDR3 length: 15 residues. V lost 3 bases and J 0 bases, leaving 12 bases between the germline ends.

This clonotype was observed a handful of times. The chain recombines TRBV2 with TRBJ2-7, with unresolved D. Germline CDR1 SNHLY, CDR2 FYNNEI. This CDR3 is 12 amino acids long. V shed 11 bases and J shed 0 bases, with 11 bases lying between them. The CDR3 DNA reads TGTGCCGTCAGCCAACCCTCCTACGAGCAGTACTTC. Its translation is CAVSQPSYEQYF.

The chain recombines TRBV28 with TRBJ1-5; D remains unclear. This CDR3 contains 19 residues. The germline V and J ends were trimmed by 6 bases and 4 bases, with 28 bases remaining between them. Per germline, CDR1 MDHEN and CDR2 SYDVKM. The CDR3 nucleotides are TGTGCCAGCAGCGGACTGACCCCGTCGGTAAAAGGTGCGAATCAGCCCCAGCATTTT. Its translation is CASSGLTPSVKGANQPQHF.

This clonotype was recorded many times. The V call is TRBV7-7, the J call TRBJ2-7, with D uncertain. The germline V and J ends were trimmed by 5 bases and 2 bases, with 19 bases remaining between them. This CDR3 has 16 amino acids. Germline loops: CDR1 SSHAT, CDR2 FNYEAQ (reference sequence). CDR3 DNA: TGTGCCAGCAGCGCCCTCGGCGGCACATTCCCCTACGAGCAGTACTTC. Encoded protein: CASSALGGTFPYEQYF.

There are a few counts of this clonotype. A much larger clone differs by one base, so this may be a read error. Because the CDR3 is missing its conserved closing phenylalanine or tryptophan, this is likely a read error. This chain joins TRBV30 and TRBJ2-2; D is undetermined. The CDR3 is 14 residues long. V lost 3 bases and J 6 bases, leaving 14 bases between the germline ends. Germline CDR1 is GTSNPN and CDR2 is SVGIG (reference sequence). The CDR3 loop is CAWRGLGDAGELFL. In DNA, the CDR3 is TGTGCCTGGAGGGGGTTAGGCGACGCCGGGGAGCTGTTTCTT.

The table lists this clonotype with a count of one. The gene calls are TRBV11-2 and TRBJ2-1; the match to TRBD2 covers 14 bases. The CDR3 is 18 amino acids. The V segment lost 3 bases and the J segment 3 bases; nucleotides outside the gene matches: 7. Per the germline V gene, CDR1 is SGHAT and CDR2 is FQNNGV. The CDR3 region is CASSLGLAGEMFYNEQFF. The CDR3 DNA reads TGTGCCAGCAGCTTGGGACTAGCGGGAGAGATGTTCTACAATGAGCAGTTCTTC.

The chain combines TRBV7-8 with TRBJ1-5; 7 bases match TRBD1. With 1 base clipped from V and 5 bases from J, the junction kept 14 bases outside the gene matches. The CDR3 is 18 residues long. Looked up from germline, CDR1 is SGHVS and CDR2 is FQNEAQ. The CDR3 DNA reads TGTGCCAGCAGCTTAGTCCCCTCCGGGCAGGGGGGCGATCAGCCCCAGCATTTT. It codes for CASSLVPSGQGGDQPQHF.

The rearrangement uses TRBV4-2 and TRBJ2-3; no clear D gene. The V end was cut by 1 base, the J end by 4 bases, with 9 bases between. CDR3 length: 14 residues. CDR1 LGHNA and CDR2 YNFKEQ come from the germline V gene. CDR3 sequence reads: CASSQGGTADTQYF. The CDR3 DNA sequence: TGTGCCAGCAGCCAAGGCGGCACGGCAGATACGCAGTATTTT.

This clonotype was recorded at least ten times. The V and J genes are TRBV20-1 and TRBJ2-7, with D perhaps matching TRBD1 (7 bases). Germline CDR1 and CDR2: DFQATT and SNEGSKA (reference sequence). The CDR3 spans 15 residues. V was clipped by 4 bases and J by 3 bases, with 19 bases between them. The DNA of the CDR3 is TGCAGTGCTACCTCAGGGGGGACAACCTTCTACGAGCAGTACTTC. Translating gives CSATSGGTTFYEQYF.

The table lists this clonotype with a few counts. The gene calls are TRBV10-2 and TRBJ1-5; D uncertain. CDR1 and CDR2 (germline): WSHSY, SAAADI. V was shortened by 4 bases and J by 7 bases, with 8 bases between the two germline ends. The CDR3 totals 12 residues. CDR3 DNA: TGCGCCAGCAGTGGGGTAGTCCAGCCCCAGCATTTT. Translated: CASSGVVQPQHF.

V is TRBV6-2 or TRBV6-3 and J is TRBJ1-6, with D perhaps matching TRBD1 (6 bases). CDR3 length equals 13 residues. The germline V gene has CDR1 MNHEY and CDR2 SVGEGT. The V end lost 5 bases, the J end lost 9 bases, and 11 bases lay between the germline ends. This CDR3 is CASSLPGASPLHF. The CDR3 DNA sequence: TGTGCCAGCAGTCTACCGGGGGCTTCACCCCTCCACTTT.

This clonotype was counted a few times. The chain joins TRBV7-9 to TRBJ2-1; no reliable D call. Germline lookup yields CDR1 SEHNR and CDR2 FQNEAQ (reference sequence). Trimming took 2 bases from V and 8 from J, leaving 10 bases between them. The CDR3 length is 13 residues. CDR3 sequence (DNA): TGTGCCAGCAGCTTAAGCAGGACCCATGAGCAGTTCTTC. Translation: CASSLSRTHEQFF.

This clonotype has a count of ten or more. J is TRBJ1-2 and V is TRBV9; D gene ambiguous. Germline CDR1 SGDLS, CDR2 YYNGEE. V lost 0 bases and J lost 1, with 10 bases in between. CDR3 size: 15 residues. The CDR3 loop is CASSVAAGINYGYTF. The CDR3 DNA is TGTGCCAGCAGCGTAGCGGCGGGGATTAACTATGGCTACACCTTC. The whole variable domain, remainder taken from reference TRBV9 and TRBJ1-2, is DSGVTQTPKHLITATGQRVTLRCSPRSGDLSVYWYQQSLDQGLQFLIQYYNGEERAKGNILERFSAQQFPDLHSELNLSSLELGDSALYFCASSVAAGINYGYTFGSGTRLTVV.

This clonotype was detected ten times or more. The chain uses TRBV20-1 and TRBJ1-1; D is undetermined. Germline CDR1 reads DFQATT; CDR2 reads SNEGSKA (reference sequence). This CDR3 comprises 19 residues. Between the trimmed V and J ends, which lost 1 base and 0 bases, there was a span of 24 bases. As DNA, the CDR3 is TGCAGTGCTAGAGTGTCCAGGATTGAGAGAATCTGGATGAACACTGAAGCTTTCTTT. Translating gives CSARVSRIERIWMNTEAFF.

This clonotype came up many times. The chain combines TRBV28 with TRBJ1-2; D remains ambiguous. The CDR3 is 11 amino acids. Trimming left V 5 bases short and J 3 bases short, with 4 bases between. CDR1 and CDR2 (germline): MDHEN, SYDVKM. The CDR3 DNA is TGTGCCAGCAGTCCGCACTATGGCTACACCTTC. The encoded protein is CASSPHYGYTF.

This clonotype appeared a few times. This chain joins TRBV30 and TRBJ2-3; D not resolved. In germline, CDR1 is GTSNPN, CDR2 SVGIG (reference sequence). The ends were cut back, 0 bases at V and 2 bases at J, with 9 bases in the middle. The length of the CDR3 is 14 residues. CDR3 sequence reads: CAWSVGRPTDTQYF. The CDR3 bases are TGTGCCTGGAGTGTCGGCCGTCCCACAGATACGCAGTATTTT.

At least ten counts were recorded for this clonotype. This chain connects TRBV6-1 to TRBJ2-3; 10 nucleotides line up with TRBD2. The V and J ends lost 5 bases and 4 bases, in that order; junction bases with no gene match: 6. CDR1 is MNHNS and CDR2 is SASEGT in the germline V gene. The CDR3 spans 15 residues. The CDR3 region has the DNA TGTGCCAGCAGTTATCTAGCGGGAGTATCAGATACGCAGTATTTT. Its translation is CASSYLAGVSDTQYF.

V and J are TRBV4-3 and TRBJ2-1, with D possibly matching TRBD2 (6 bases). Germline V CDR1 and CDR2: LGHNA, YSLEER. V lost 3 bases and J lost 7, with 25 bases in between. This CDR3 contains 18 residues. CDR3 bases: TGCGCCAGCAGCCAGTTTTTCCCGACTAGTGACCAAGTGAATGAGCAGTTCTTC. The encoded protein is CASSQFFPTSDQVNEQFF.

In its sample, this clonotype was seen many times. The chain employs TRBV28 and TRBJ2-3; TRBD2 matches at 8 bases. With 5 bases clipped from V and 0 bases from J, the junction kept 7 bases outside the gene matches. The length of the CDR3 is 16 residues. The germline V gene has CDR1 MDHEN and CDR2 SYDVKM. Written as DNA, the CDR3 is TGTGCCAGCAGTGCGATACTAGCGGTTAGCACAGATACGCAGTATTTT. Protein: CASSAILAVSTDTQYF.

The V and J genes are TRBV6-2 or TRBV6-3 and TRBJ2-2, with 8 bases fitting TRBD1. In germline, CDR1 is MNHEY, CDR2 SVGEGT. The CDR3 is made up of 16 amino acids. V was pared by 0 bases and J by 3 bases, with 3 bases of the junction left unmatched. The CDR3 region is CASSYSTGADTGELFF. The CDR3 nucleotides read TGTGCCAGCAGTTACTCGACAGGGGCGGACACCGGGGAGCTGTTTTTT.

The table lists this clonotype with a few counts. The chain combines TRBV4-1 with TRBJ2-7, with 7 nucleotides matching TRBD2. This CDR3 comprises 15 residues. After removal of 4 bases from V and 2 bases from J, the junction contained 8 bases not matched to a gene. Germline assignment: CDR1 MGHRA and CDR2 YSYEKL. The CDR3 loop reads CASSRLALGTYEQYF. DNA for the CDR3: TGCGCCAGCAGCCGACTAGCCCTAGGAACCTACGAGCAGTACTTC.

In its sample, this clonotype was seen a few times. This chain links TRBV4-1 with TRBJ2-5; TRBD2 is a possible D gene (6 bases). Germline CDR1 MGHRA, CDR2 YSYEKL. This CDR3 is 15 amino acids long. Trimming took off 3 bases at V and 1 base at J, with 12 bases between the two ends. The CDR3, as DNA: TGCGCCAGCAGCCACCCCGGACTATTCCAAGAGACCCAGTACTTC. Its translation is CASSHPGLFQETQYF.

V is TRBV6-1 and J is TRBJ1-1; TRBD1 agrees at 7 bases. With V trimmed by 5 bases and J by 0 bases, 9 bases remained unmatched. The CDR3 has 16 amino acids. CDR1 and CDR2 from the germline V gene are MNHNS and SASEGT. The CDR3 loop reads CASSFRQGYMNTEAFF. CDR3 bases: TGTGCCAGCAGTTTCCGACAGGGTTACATGAACACTGAAGCTTTCTTT.

This clonotype was detected a few times. The chain links TRBV20-1 to TRBJ2-3; D gene ambiguous. Trimming removed 3 bases at V and 1 base at J, with 14 bases between. Germline V gene data show CDR1 as DFQATT and CDR2 as SNEGSKA (reference sequence). The CDR3 consists of 15 residues. The CDR3 DNA reads as TGCAGTGCTAGTCTCAAGGAGCACGGCACAGATACGCAGTATTTT. Translated: CSASLKEHGTDTQYF.

The V gene is TRBV7-8, the J gene TRBJ2-2; TRBD2 aligns across 16 bases. The CDR3 is made up of 18 amino acids. V dropped 7 bases and J dropped 5; count of bases not matched to a gene: 10. Germline V gene data show CDR1 as SGHVS and CDR2 as FQNEAQ. The DNA of the CDR3 is TGTGCCAGCAAGCAGGGGACTAGCGGGAGGGCGGGGACCGGGGAGCTGTTTTTT. This translates into CASKQGTSGRAGTGELFF.